What follows is one T cell receptor beta chain and its context. Its matching antigen is unknown. The record originates from a study of cytomegalovirus exposure and HLA in healthy donors. The wider study: A prior analysis found 90 million to 120 million unique TCR beta sequences from 150 million to 200 million T cells.

Germline CDR1 SGDLS, CDR2 YYNGEE. The CDR3 extends over 15 amino acids. With 2 bases clipped from V and 1 base from J, the junction kept 3 bases outside the gene matches. Broader study findings: Later analysis identified a missense DCLRE1C variant that was linked to TCR beta V- and J-gene trimming.

Regarding donors, all were healthy bone marrow donors. The PCR employed 60 Vbeta primers together with 13 Jbeta primers. Measured with immunoSEQ multiplex PCR; TCRdb has only the in-frame clones, and not every one. Found here are tens of thousands of clones, 82% of them singletons; the top ten hold around 3.8%. This chain links TRBV9 with TRBJ1-5, with 7 nucleotides matching TRBD1. This sequence originates from a man over 45 in good health and CMV-seronegative. The material sequenced was PBMCs. Here the CDR3 DNA reads TGTGCCAGCAGCGTCGAGGGGGCAAGCAATCAGCCCCAGCATTTT. The encoded protein is CASSVEGASNQPQHF.